This TCR beta chain comes out of a study of long-term antiretroviral therapy in people with HIV. At the level of the study: About a decade before 2015, the earliest samples were taken when ART was typically delayed.

The V segment lost 1 base and the J segment 8 bases; nucleotides outside the gene matches: 12. CDR3 length: 17 residues. Germline-derived CDR1 and CDR2 are SEHNR and FQNEAQ (reference sequence). The authors ran the immunoSEQ assay, v3.0, at survey level. TCRdb keeps only in-frame clones here, not all; method: immunoSEQ multiplex PCR. The sample records 15,000 to 20,000 clones, roughly 80% being singletons. In the United States, treatment was given to all participants with HIV. As for this clone: The antigen is undetermined.

Study-wide results and limits: Controls had broader CDR3 length ranges than HIV repertoires did.

The receptor was isolated from a man aged 40-49 years with HIV. This material consisted of unsorted PBMCs, taken just before starting antiretroviral therapy. The V call is TRBV7-9, the J call TRBJ2-1, with 9 bases that match TRBD2. CDR3 nucleotides: TGTGCCAGCAGCTTAGATAATAGCGGGAGCGCATTTCATGAGCAGTTCTTC. This translates into CASSLDNSGSAFHEQFF.